This T cell receptor (beta chain) derives from a study of blood T cell repertoires in COVID-19. Background on the study: Some COVID-19 samples were acute and others convalescent; all came from the United States, Italy and Spain. In each case, the material was cDNA or gDNA derived from T cells, B-cell-depleted T cells, or PBMCs.

Under the authors' procedure: Estimates of nucleated cell counts were drawn from the amplification of reference gene primers. Clones were sequenced by immunoSEQ multiplex PCR, and TCRdb holds only the in-frame ones, with some missing. From that table come the V and J calls and clone size; the DNA was used to work out D and trimming. The profile shows fewer than 200,000 clones, approximately 90% of them singletons. The V end lost 3 bases, the J end lost 7 bases, and 7 bases lay between the germline ends. CDR1 and CDR2 from the germline V gene are DFQATT and SNEGSKA (reference sequence). The CDR3 length is 11 residues.

The TCR comes from a woman aged 55-75 years who had recovered from COVID-19. The chain is built from TRBV20-1 and TRBJ2-1; TRBD2 is a possible D gene (5 bases). Sequenced: peripheral blood. The CDR3 spells CSASRGNEQFF. In DNA form, the CDR3 reads TGCAGTGCTAGTCGGGGAAATGAGCAGTTCTTC.